This T cell receptor beta chain was sequenced in a study of blood T cell repertoires in COVID-19 (dated by TCRdb to about 2020). Background for the entire study: Samples covering the acute and convalescent phases of COVID-19 were provided by collaborators in the United States, Italy and Spain. A de-identified subject ID, COVID-19 status, age in years and sex were almost always included in the sample metadata. The samples were drawn from the first 160 participants of the ongoing ImmuneRACE study and from about 1,200 subjects provided by 6 global collaborators. The repertoires were released in a freely available public database meant as a resource for research on the immune response to SARS-CoV-2. Where available, HLA class I and class II types were obtained from metadata supplied by the sample provider rather than from assay-based typing. Deeply sampled blood TCRbeta repertoires from subjects exposed to, actively infected with, or recovered from COVID-19 were included in the dataset. The prospective study material was composed of cDNA or gDNA derived from T cells, B-cell-depleted T cells, or PBMCs.

CDR1 KGHSH and CDR2 LQKENI were looked up in the germline V gene. The junction shows trimming of 4 bases on V and 8 bases on J, and the gene matches do not reach 8 bases of it. The CDR3 covers 15 residues, taking in both the cysteine and the phenylalanine. The only DNA kept is the CDR3, 45 bases in frame from the first base. The immunoSEQ Assay, a bias-controlled multiplex PCR, was used to amplify TCRbeta CDR3 regions from genomic DNA. The authors' analysis ran thus. The number of nucleated cells in each sample was estimated by amplification of reference gene primers within the assay. Sequence reads were collapsed and filtered to measure the absolute abundance of every unique TCRbeta CDR3 rearrangement. For each sample, productive Simpson clonality was calculated as the square root of Simpson's diversity index across productive rearrangements. This immuneACCESS table, as held by TCRdb, lists in-frame sequences with V and J called but not all clones. Of the missing ones, under half trace to an unresolved V gene in checked studies; the others have no known cause. V and J calls plus clone size are reproduced from that table; the DNA served to infer D and trimming. In this sample the table shows more than 65,000 clones, approximately 85% of which occur a single time. The ten most abundant clones make up 5.1% of the sample.

Remarks on this clone: Its antigen remains undetermined. Base qualities are not recorded, but no much larger clone differs from it by a single base.

Each collaborating institution followed its own protocols to collect whole blood in K2EDTA tubes. For TCRbeta analysis, collaborators shipped samples in one of three forms: frozen whole blood, isolated PBMCs, or DNA extracted from either of those sample types. What the study reported, not specific to this receptor: How much clinical and demographic metadata was included differed by source and by participant, and the metadata was provided uncurated.

Sequencing was done on a sample of peripheral blood. Here the chain combines TRBV18 and TRBJ1-4; TRBD1 agrees with 9 junctional bases. The TCR comes from a man older than 75 with acute or convalescent COVID-19. The CDR3 in this case is CASSLKQGASEKLFF. The DNA reads TGTGCCAGCTCACTTAAACAGGGGGCATCGGAAAAACTGTTTTTT.